This T cell receptor beta chain originates from a study of TIL therapy for anti-PD-1-resistant metastatic lung cancer. Across the study: Median tumor PD-L1 proportion score was under 6.5%. By whole-exome sequencing, median non-synonymous tumor mutation burden was roughly 1.6 mutations per megabase.

The immunoSEQ assay was v3. TCRdb's table, derived via immunoSEQ multiplex PCR, lists solely in-frame clones and lacks some. The profile shows more than 50,000 clones, around 86% of them singletons. This clone was seen a single time. The time point here: pre-treatment sample, taken before nivolumab and TIL therapy. Enrollment ran from 2017 to January 2020. V was pared by 5 bases and J by 8 bases, with 11 bases between. The CDR3 sequence is 12 residues long. CDR1 MNHEY and CDR2 SMNVEV come from the germline V gene (reference sequence). This TCR was recovered from a person between 30 and 79 years old with non-small cell lung cancer. The sequencing here drew on blood, taken at baseline. V gene TRBV27 combines with J gene TRBJ2-3, with D perhaps matching TRBD2 (5 bases). CDR3 sequence (DNA): TGTGCCAGCAGTCCCCCAGGAGGTACGCAGTATTTT. Amino acid sequence: CASSPPGGTQYF.